The 25 T cell receptor beta chains reported below all come from one sample, sequenced in a study of T cell responses to AZD1222 COVID-19 vaccine. The repertoire was sequenced with immunoSEQ multiplex PCR; TCRdb's copy has only in-frame clones and lacks some. The sample contains roughly 180,000 clones, just under 95% of which appear only once. Sequencing was performed on peripheral blood, taken 28 days after the second dose of the MenACWY control vaccine. The receptors here all came from an adult who received the MenACWY meningococcal vaccine as a control.

This clone was detected a few times. The chain is built from TRBV5-1 and TRBJ2-7; weak D call: TRBD1 (5 bases). V was pared by 4 bases and J by 2 bases, with 10 bases between. Germline CDR1 reads SGHRS; CDR2 reads YFSETQ. This CDR3 has 13 amino acids. The DNA for the CDR3 is TGCGCCAGCAGCGCGGACACTACCTACGAGCAGTACTTC. Its translation: CASSADTTYEQYF.

CDR3 residues: CASSRDSFDYGYTF. The CDR3 coding sequence is TGTGCCAGCAGCCGAGACAGTTTCGACTATGGCTACACCTTC. V usage is TRBV2 and J usage is TRBJ1-2, with D possibly matching TRBD1 (5 bases). CDR3 length: 14 amino acids. V lost 6 bases and J lost 3, with 14 bases in between. Germline CDR1 and CDR2: SNHLY and FYNNEI.

Written as DNA, the CDR3 is TGTGCCATCAGTGAGTCGGAGCTGTTGAACTATGGCTACACCTTC. It translates to CAISESELLNYGYTF. V and J are TRBV10-3 and TRBJ1-2; D remains ambiguous. The CDR3 length is 15 residues. Looked up from germline, CDR1 is ENHRY and CDR2 is SYGVKD. V lost 0 bases to trimming and J lost 2 bases, with 10 bases between them.

A word on this clone: The same CDR3 is also encoded by other DNA sequences in this sample. V gene TRBV7-9 combines with J gene TRBJ1-1; D is uncertain. The V gene lost 1 base and the J gene lost 2 bases, with 5 bases spanning the gap. The CDR3 extends over 13 amino acids. Germline values: CDR1 SEHNR, CDR2 FQNEAQ (reference sequence). Written as DNA, the CDR3 is TGTGCCAGCAGCTTAGAAGGTAACACTGAAGCTTTCTTT. It specifies CASSLEGNTEAFF. The full variable domain, its missing parts supplied by reference TRBV7-9 and TRBJ1-1, is DTGVSQNPRHKITKRGQNVTFRCDPISEHNRLYWYRQTLGQGPEFLTYFQNEAQLEKSRLLSDRFSAERPKGSFSTLEIQRTEQGDSAMYLCASSLEGNTEAFFGQGTRLTVV.

This clone was recorded once. The gene calls are TRBV9 and TRBJ2-3; no clear D. Germline V lookup: CDR1 SGDLS, CDR2 YYNGEE. The germline V and J ends were trimmed by 0 bases and 4 bases, with 15 bases remaining between them. The CDR3 covers 16 residues. CDR3 in amino acids: CASSVGAPNRADTQYF. The CDR3 coding sequence is TGTGCCAGCAGCGTAGGGGCCCCCAATAGGGCAGATACGCAGTATTTT.

This rearrangement joins TRBV23-1 to TRBJ1-1, with D possibly matching TRBD1 (5 bases). TRBV23-1 is placed among ORFs of uncertain function. The ends were cut back, 4 bases at V and 6 bases at J, with 9 bases in the middle. The CDR3 is 12 residues long. The CDR3 loop is CASSPTDAEAFF. CDR3 nucleotides: TGCGCCAGCAGTCCGACAGATGCTGAAGCTTTCTTT.

The V gene is TRBV11-2, the J gene TRBJ1-3, with 8 positions matching TRBD1. The germline V gene has CDR1 SGHAT and CDR2 FQNNGV. The CDR3 contains 15 residues. With 7 bases clipped from V and 4 bases from J, the junction kept 9 bases outside the gene matches. In DNA, the CDR3 is TGTGCCAGCAAGTGGGGACAGGCGGAGGGAAACACCATATATTTT. As protein: CASKWGQAEGNTIYF. The whole variable domain, filled in from reference TRBV11-2 and TRBJ1-3, reads EAGVAQSPRYKIIEKRQSVAFWCNPISGHATLYWYQQILGQGPKLLIQFQNNGVVDDSQLPKDRFSAERLKGVDSTLKIQPAKLEDSAVYLCASKWGQAEGNTIYFGEGSWLTVV.

There are a few counts of this clone. The chain joins TRBV19 to TRBJ1-2; D gene unclear. V was shortened by 4 bases and J by 2 bases, with 11 bases between the two germline ends. The CDR3 runs 14 residues. Germline loops: CDR1 LNHDA, CDR2 SQIVND (reference sequence). The CDR3 sequence: CASSTTGINYGYTF. The CDR3 DNA sequence: TGTGCCAGTAGTACCACGGGTATCAACTATGGCTACACCTTC.

A word on this clone: Other DNA sequences in this sample translate to the same CDR3. The chain's CDR3 is CASSSQETQYF. In DNA form, the CDR3 reads TGCGCCAGCAGCTCACAAGAGACCCAGTACTTC. The chain combines TRBV5-1 with TRBJ2-5; D gene ambiguous. The CDR3 is made up of 11 amino acids. Deletions cut 3 bases from V and 2 bases from J, with 2 bases between. Germline loops: CDR1 SGHRS, CDR2 YFSETQ.

The V gene is TRBV19, the J gene TRBJ1-5; the D gene is possibly TRBD1 (6 bases). The length of the CDR3 is 14 residues. The V gene lost 6 bases and the J gene lost 5 bases, with 14 bases spanning the gap. CDR1 LNHDA and CDR2 SQIVND come from the germline V gene (reference sequence). CDR3 sequence: CASSLWAGDQPQHF. The CDR3, as DNA: TGTGCCAGTAGCCTCTGGGCAGGGGATCAGCCCCAGCATTTT.

The chain employs TRBV4-1 and TRBJ1-1; a weak D match, TRBD1 (5 bases). The ends were cut back, 4 bases at V and 0 bases at J, with 12 bases in the middle. The CDR3 loop spans 15 amino acids. Looked up from germline, CDR1 is MGHRA and CDR2 is YSYEKL. CDR3 bases: TGCGCCAGCAGCCGGCGGGACGGACTGAACACTGAAGCTTTCTTT. Protein sequence: CASSRRDGLNTEAFF.

This clone has only one observation. The chain links TRBV6-5 to TRBJ1-2; D uncertain. Looked up from germline, CDR1 is MNHEY and CDR2 is SVGAGI. V lost 6 bases and J lost 4, with 9 bases in between. CDR3 size: 12 residues. The CDR3 reads CASSRKGYGYTF. CDR3 in DNA: TGTGCCAGCAGCCGAAAGGGCTATGGCTACACCTTC.

This chain uses TRBV19 with TRBJ2-1, with 7 bases matching TRBD2. CDR1 is LNHDA, CDR2 SQIVND, per germline (reference sequence). V shed 4 bases, J shed 0 bases, and the junction held 6 bases outside the gene matches. CDR3 size: 16 residues. CDR3 DNA: TGTGCCAGTAGTAGGTTCGGGGGGAGCTCCTACAATGAGCAGTTCTTC. Protein sequence: CASSRFGGSSYNEQFF.

V and J are TRBV5-1 and TRBJ2-1, with 10 bases lining up with TRBD2. The CDR3 is 14 amino acids. In germline, CDR1 is SGHRS, CDR2 YFSETQ. V trimming: 6 bases; J trimming: 2 bases; junction bases outside the gene matches: 2. Here the CDR3 reads CASKSGGAYNEQFF. CDR3 coding DNA: TGCGCCAGCAAGAGCGGGGGGGCCTACAATGAGCAGTTCTTC.

This clone was found once. Germline is not matched at one junction end, which may reflect a read error. The rearrangement joins TRBV15 to TRBJ1-1, with no clear D. Per the germline V gene, CDR1 is LNHNV and CDR2 is YYDKDF (reference sequence). The CDR3 runs to 13 residues. CDR3 coding DNA: TGTGCCACCAGTAGAGGGTCGACGGCTGAAGCTTTCTTT. Residues: CATSRGSTAEAFF.

The chain has TRBV4-3 and TRBJ1-4; TRBD1 is a possible D gene (6 bases). This CDR3 has 15 amino acids. Germline CDR1 reads LGHNA; CDR2 reads YSLEER. V was clipped by 4 bases and J by 6 bases, with 15 bases between them. The CDR3 bases are TGCGCCAGCAGCCCCATGGCCACAGGGCATGAAAAACTGTTTTTT. Its translation: CASSPMATGHEKLFF.

The chain combines TRBV7-2 with TRBJ1-5; D may be TRBD1 (5 bases). The V end lost 5 bases, the J end lost 0 bases, and 20 bases lay between the germline ends. This CDR3 region has 18 residues. Per germline, CDR1 SGHTA and CDR2 FQGNSA. The chain's CDR3 is CASSRGLRGLDSNQPQHF. CDR3 sequence (DNA): TGTGCCAGCAGCCGCGGTTTAAGGGGATTAGATAGCAATCAGCCCCAGCATTTT.

The V gene is TRBV5-4, the J gene TRBJ1-3; D is unclear. Germline CDR1 and CDR2: SGHNT and YYREEE (reference sequence). CDR3 size: 14 residues. The V and J ends lost 4 bases and 0 bases respectively, with 8 bases between them. For the CDR3, the DNA is TGTGCCAGCAGCCGGACGGGCTCTGGAAACACCATATATTTT. Its translation: CASSRTGSGNTIYF.

The genes are TRBV4-3 and TRBJ2-5; 7 positions agree with TRBD2. V shed 3 bases and J 4 bases; nucleotides not matched to a gene: 17. Germline V gene lookup returns CDR1 LGHNA and CDR2 YSLEER. This CDR3 contains 18 residues. The CDR3 is CASSQALTSFGRGETQYF. The CDR3 coding sequence is TGCGCCAGCAGCCAGGCCTTGACTAGCTTCGGACGAGGAGAGACCCAGTACTTC.

The gene calls are TRBV19 and TRBJ2-3, with a weak D call TRBD1 (5 bases). CDR3 size: 13 residues. CDR1 LNHDA and CDR2 SQIVND come from the germline V gene (reference sequence). The V and J ends lost 10 bases and 1 base respectively, with 12 bases between them. In DNA form, the CDR3 reads TGTGCCACCCAGGGCACAGGCACAGATACGCAGTATTTT. It translates to CATQGTGTDTQYF. Full variable domain (remainder filled in from reference TRBV19 and TRBJ2-3): DGGITQSPKYLFRKEGQNVTLSCEQNLNHDAMYWYRQDPGQGLRLIYYSQIVNDFQKGDIAEGYSVSREKKESFPLTVTSAQKNPTAFYLCATQGTGTDTQYFGPGTRLTVL.

The chain employs TRBV12-3 or TRBV12-4 and TRBJ2-3; D gene uncertain. Trimming took off 4 bases at V and 8 bases at J, with 4 bases between the two ends. The CDR3 spans 10 residues. The CDR3 coding sequence is TGTGCCAGCAGTTCCACTACGCAGTATTTT. Its protein is CASSSTTQYF.

The chain joins TRBV4-1 to TRBJ1-1; no clear D. The CDR3 has 13 residues. Trimming took off 4 bases at V and 0 bases at J, with 6 bases between the two ends. The germline CDR1 and CDR2 sequences are MGHRA and YSYEKL. The CDR3 is CASSRQLNTEAFF. The DNA of the CDR3 is TGCGCCAGCAGCCGCCAACTGAACACTGAAGCTTTCTTT.

CDR3 sequence: CASSVDGAISGNTIYF. The CDR3 nucleotides are TGTGCCAGCAGCGTAGACGGGGCCATCTCTGGAAACACCATATATTTT. V and J are TRBV9 and TRBJ1-3; tentative D call: TRBD1 (5 bases). This CDR3 has 16 amino acids. With 0 bases removed from V and 0 bases from J, the gap between germline ends came to 10 bases. The germline V gene has CDR1 SGDLS and CDR2 YYNGEE.

To note about this clone: Mismatch with germline at one junction end may stem from a read error. The V and J genes are TRBV10-3 and TRBJ2-3; a possible D gene is TRBD1 (5 bases). The CDR3 is made up of 13 amino acids. CDR1 and CDR2 from the germline V gene are ENHRY and SYGVKD. CDR3 protein: CAISEGETGTQYF. CDR3 in DNA: TGTGCCATCAGTGAGGGGGAAACAGGTACGCAGTATTTT.

This clone has a single count. The chain combines TRBV10-1 with TRBJ1-2, with 12 bases identical to TRBD1. V lost 4 bases, J lost 8 bases, and 11 bases stayed unmatched. Germline CDR1 and CDR2: WNHNN and SYGVQD (reference sequence). CDR3 length: 16 residues. CDR3 coding DNA: TGCGCCAGCAGTGGTGGGACAGGGGGCGCGATTGGCGGCTACACCTTC. This sequence encodes CASSGGTGGAIGGYTF.